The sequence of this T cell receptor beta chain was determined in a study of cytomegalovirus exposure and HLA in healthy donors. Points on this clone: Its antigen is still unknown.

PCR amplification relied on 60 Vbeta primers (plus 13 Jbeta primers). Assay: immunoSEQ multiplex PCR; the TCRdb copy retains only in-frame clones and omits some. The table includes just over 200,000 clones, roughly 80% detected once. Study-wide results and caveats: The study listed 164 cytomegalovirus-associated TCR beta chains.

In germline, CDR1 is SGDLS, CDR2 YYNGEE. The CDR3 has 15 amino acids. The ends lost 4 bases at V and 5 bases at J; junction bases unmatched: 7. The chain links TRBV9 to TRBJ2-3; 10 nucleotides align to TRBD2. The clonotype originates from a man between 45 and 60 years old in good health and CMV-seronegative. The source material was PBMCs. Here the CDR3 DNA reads TGTGCCAGCAGCCCCTTAGCGGGAGGTCAAGATACGCAGTATTTT. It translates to CASSPLAGGQDTQYF.